The clone carrying this TCR beta chain has only a few counts. What it binds is not known. The record originates from a study of blood T cells in healthy people across ages. A second about 7 to 12 cycle PCR used barcoded and J-beta primers. Each CDR3 protein is one row after TCRdb ran MiXCR on the 5' RACE reads. Found here are some 1.7 million distinct CDR3 sequences, roughly 27% of them singletons; the top ten hold more than 6%. Findings of the study overall: Unsorted PBMCs ruled out conclusive naive versus antigen-experienced comparison.

CDR3 length equals 15 residues. V was clipped by 6 bases and J by 5 bases; unmatched bases: 12. This receptor was taken from a woman aged 30 to 39 in good health. The genes are TRBV12-3 or TRBV12-4 and TRBJ2-5; 7 nucleotides align to TRBD1. The material sequenced was blood. The CDR3 bases are TGTGCCAGCAGCCCTGGCCAGGGGGAGATGGAGACCCAGTACTTC. Amino acid sequence: CASSPGQGEMETQYF.